What follows are 21 T cell receptor beta chains derived from one specimen sequenced in a study of T cell repertoires in cytomegalovirus infection. TCRdb reprocessed the reads with MiXCR, giving one entry per CDR3 protein. The data show some 130,000 distinct CDR3 sequences, less than 9.5% seen once. Input material: PBMCs. The source is a human donor in good health (CMV status not recorded). Some clones in this sample may be carry-over from other donors' samples.

This clonotype appeared many times. The chain has TRBV7-9 and TRBJ2-3; a weak D match, TRBD2 (5 bases). Germline V gives CDR1 SEHNR, CDR2 FQNEAQ (reference sequence). The CDR3 loop spans 14 amino acids. The V gene lost 5 bases and the J gene lost 3 bases, with 12 bases spanning the gap. The CDR3 sequence: CASSPGVLTDTQYF. For the CDR3, the DNA is TGTGCCAGCAGCCCCGGGGTACTGACAGATACGCAGTATTTT.

This clonotype has at least ten counts. The genes are TRBV20-1 and TRBJ1-4, with D uncertain. Germline lookup yields CDR1 DFQATT and CDR2 SNEGSKA (reference sequence). V was trimmed by 3 bases and J by 0 bases, leaving 11 bases between them. This CDR3 comprises 15 residues. CDR3 protein: CSASDPGATNEKLFF. In DNA form, the CDR3 reads TGCAGTGCTAGCGACCCAGGTGCAACTAATGAAAAACTGTTTTTT.

This clonotype was seen a handful of times. This chain uses TRBV2 with TRBJ2-2; D perhaps matches TRBD2 (7 bases). The CDR3 contains 14 residues. V lost 7 bases to trimming and J lost 4 bases, with 13 bases between them. Germline lookup yields CDR1 SNHLY and CDR2 FYNNEI. CDR3: CASMGGPGTGELFF. CDR3 coding DNA: TGTGCCAGCATGGGGGGGCCGGGCACCGGGGAGCTGTTTTTT.

Ten or more counts support this clonotype. The chain links TRBV19 to TRBJ1-2, with TRBD1 matching over 7 bases. The CDR3 spans 15 residues. Looked up from germline, CDR1 is LNHDA and CDR2 is SQIVND (reference sequence). Unmatched junction bases numbered 9, after V lost 6 bases and J lost 2 bases. The CDR3 nucleotides read TGTGCCAGTAGGCCCCGACAGGGAAGAAACTATGGCTACACCTTC. Translating gives CASRPRQGRNYGYTF.

This clonotype showed up many times. The rearrangement links TRBV7-2 to TRBJ1-1; D not certain. From germline, CDR1 is SGHTA and CDR2 FQGNSA. Trimming took off 5 bases at V and 4 bases at J, with 8 bases between the two ends. The CDR3 length is 12 residues. CDR3 protein: CASSPRTTEAFF. As DNA, the CDR3 is TGTGCCAGCAGCCCTCGGACCACTGAAGCTTTCTTT. Together with reference TRBV7-2 and TRBJ1-1, the CDR3 gives the full variable domain: GAGVSQSPSNKVTEKGKDVELRCDPISGHTALYWYRQSLGQGLEFLIYFQGNSAPDKSGLPSDRFSAERTGGSVSTLTIQRTQQEDSAVYLCASSPRTTEAFFGQGTRLTVV.

Ten or more counts support this clonotype. The chain recombines TRBV12-3 or TRBV12-4 with TRBJ2-1; D is uncertain. The germline V and J ends were trimmed by 10 bases and 0 bases, with 22 bases remaining between them. The CDR3 sequence is 17 residues long. The CDR3 DNA reads as TGTGCCATCCTTACTCTGGATAGGGCGAGCTCCTACAATGAGCAGTTCTTC. It translates to CAILTLDRASSYNEQFF.

The sample holds many counts of this clonotype. This CDR3 reads CASSFGGTGVPYGYTF. In nucleotides, the CDR3 is TGTGCCAGCAGCTTTGGCGGGACAGGGGTTCCCTATGGCTACACCTTC. This chain joins TRBV7-2 and TRBJ1-2; 10 nucleotides agree with TRBD1. The CDR3 is 16 residues long. Trimming took 3 bases from V and 4 from J; bases not matched to a gene: 8. CDR1 and CDR2 (germline): SGHTA, FQGNSA.

This rearrangement joins TRBV5-4 to TRBJ1-1; D uncertain. The CDR3 loop spans 17 amino acids. With 0 bases removed from V and 1 base from J, the gap between germline ends came to 16 bases. CDR1 is SGHNT, CDR2 YYREEE, per germline (reference sequence). Here the CDR3 DNA reads TGTGCCAGCAGCTTGGACGTGCCCGTAGGGCAGAACACTGAAGCTTTCTTT. Translation gives CASSLDVPVGQNTEAFF.

This clonotype was found a few times. The CDR3 DNA follows: TGCAGCGTTGAAGATCTTCTACTAGCGGGGGGCAATGAGCAGTTCTTC. This translates into CSVEDLLLAGGNEQFF. The chain carries TRBV29-1 and TRBJ2-1; the match to TRBD2 covers 12 bases. CDR3 size: 16 residues. Per the germline V gene, CDR1 is SQVTM and CDR2 is ANQGSEA. The ends lost 0 bases at V and 6 bases at J; junction bases unmatched: 6.

This clonotype was recorded once. The chain links TRBV11-2 to TRBJ2-5; 12 bases fit TRBD2. This CDR3 has 19 amino acids. In germline, CDR1 is SGHAT, CDR2 FQNNGV. J gave up 6 bases and V 4 bases, and 18 bases lay outside the gene matches. For the CDR3, the DNA is TGTGCCAGCAGCTCAGAGGAGCTAGCGGGGGGGCCGCGTTTTAAGACCCAGTACTTC. This translates into CASSSEELAGGPRFKTQYF.

This clonotype has a count of ten or more. The rearrangement links TRBV7-9 to TRBJ2-5; 9 bases are shared with TRBD2. The germline V gene has CDR1 SEHNR and CDR2 FQNEAQ (reference sequence). The CDR3 length is 16 residues. The V gene end was trimmed by 3 bases and the J gene end by 2 bases; junction bases not matched to a gene: 7. The CDR3 spells CASSFGRLADQETQYF. The CDR3 DNA sequence: TGTGCCAGCAGCTTCGGAAGACTAGCGGATCAAGAGACCCAGTACTTC.

The table lists this clonotype with many counts. The rearrangement links TRBV28 to TRBJ2-7, with D perhaps TRBD1 (6 bases). The CDR3 consists of 14 residues. CDR1 MDHEN and CDR2 SYDVKM come from the germline V gene. V gave up 6 bases and J gave up 3 bases, with 15 bases separating them. CDR3 sequence: CASSLGLGGYEQYF. DNA of the CDR3: TGTGCCAGCAGCCTGGGCTTAGGGGGCTACGAGCAGTACTTC.

The J gene is TRBJ1-5, the V gene TRBV20-1, with a tentative D call TRBD1 (6 bases). V was clipped by 0 bases and J by 1 base, with 16 bases between them. This CDR3 has 17 amino acids. Per germline, CDR1 DFQATT and CDR2 SNEGSKA (reference sequence). The CDR3 protein is CSARDSGGGISNQPQHF. In nucleotides, the CDR3 is TGCAGTGCTAGAGATTCGGGGGGCGGAATAAGCAATCAGCCCCAGCATTTT.

This clonotype was seen more than once but under ten times. The chain has TRBV6-1 and TRBJ2-3, with D perhaps matching TRBD1 (6 bases). The germline gives CDR1 MNHNS, CDR2 SASEGT. CDR3 length: 16 amino acids. The V end lost 5 bases, the J end lost 3 bases, and 18 bases lay between the germline ends. The CDR3 region is CASSPGTLKDTDTQYF. The CDR3 nucleotides read TGTGCCAGCAGTCCCGGGACATTAAAAGATACAGATACGCAGTATTTT.

This clonotype was recorded a few times. V usage is TRBV11-2 and J usage is TRBJ2-2; no reliable D call. Trimming cost V 5 bases and J 3 bases, with 7 bases left between them. In germline, CDR1 is SGHAT, CDR2 FQNNGV. The CDR3 is 13 amino acids. The CDR3 DNA follows: TGTGCCAGCAGCCTTACAGACACCGGGGAGCTGTTTTTT. Amino acids: CASSLTDTGELFF.

This clonotype appeared many times. The CDR3 is CSVEDPQGEVWETQYF. In DNA, the CDR3 is TGCAGCGTTGAAGATCCCCAGGGAGAAGTTTGGGAGACCCAGTACTTC. The chain joins TRBV29-1 to TRBJ2-5; D is perhaps TRBD1 or TRBD2 (5 bases each). Trimming removed 0 bases from V and 5 bases from J, with 19 bases in between. CDR3 length: 16 amino acids. Germline assignment: CDR1 SQVTM and CDR2 ANQGSEA.

Many counts were recorded for this clonotype. The genes are TRBV12-3 or TRBV12-4 and TRBJ1-5; no reliable D call. The CDR3 has 13 amino acids. V lost 3 bases to trimming and J lost 6 bases, with 9 bases between them. CDR3 coding DNA: TGTGCCAGCAGTTTTTTTGGGGTTCAGCCCCAGCATTTT. It is translated as CASSFFGVQPQHF.

In its sample, this clonotype was seen a few times. The gene calls are TRBV27 and TRBJ2-1, with D perhaps TRBD1 (6 bases). Germline lookup yields CDR1 MNHEY and CDR2 SMNVEV (reference sequence). The ends were cut back, 8 bases at V and 0 bases at J, with 14 bases in the middle. CDR3 length: 15 amino acids. For the CDR3, the DNA is TGTGCCAGCGGACCTACAGGGAGCTCCTACAATGAGCAGTTCTTC. Translating gives CASGPTGSSYNEQFF.

This clonotype was found many times. This chain links TRBV12-3 or TRBV12-4 with TRBJ2-1; D is perhaps TRBD1 or TRBD2 (5 bases each). The germline V and J ends were trimmed by 4 bases and 8 bases, with 15 bases remaining between them. This CDR3 has 14 residues. The CDR3 sequence: CASSWDRTTDEQFF. CDR3 bases: TGTGCCAGCAGTTGGGACCGAACGACGGATGAGCAGTTCTTC.

About this clonotype itself: A read error is possible here, since a much larger clone lies one base away. J is TRBJ2-3 and V is TRBV7-3; TRBD1 aligns across 7 bases. The junction had 10 bases not matched to a gene; V was cut back by 4 bases and J by 3 bases. CDR3 length: 16 amino acids. Germline V lookup: CDR1 SGHTA, CDR2 FQGTGA. The DNA for the CDR3 is TGTGCCAGCAGCTCTCCAGGGGGAATGAGGACAGATACGCAGTATTTT. Translated, it gives CASSSPGGMRTDTQYF.

The chain recombines TRBV20-1 with TRBJ1-5; D call uncertain. The CDR3 contains 12 residues. Per the germline V gene, CDR1 is DFQATT and CDR2 is SNEGSKA (reference sequence). Trimming cost V 3 bases and J 9 bases, with 12 bases left between them. In DNA form, the CDR3 reads TGCAGTGCTAGGGACCCGTCTGGGCCCCAGCATTTT. Protein product: CSARDPSGPQHF.